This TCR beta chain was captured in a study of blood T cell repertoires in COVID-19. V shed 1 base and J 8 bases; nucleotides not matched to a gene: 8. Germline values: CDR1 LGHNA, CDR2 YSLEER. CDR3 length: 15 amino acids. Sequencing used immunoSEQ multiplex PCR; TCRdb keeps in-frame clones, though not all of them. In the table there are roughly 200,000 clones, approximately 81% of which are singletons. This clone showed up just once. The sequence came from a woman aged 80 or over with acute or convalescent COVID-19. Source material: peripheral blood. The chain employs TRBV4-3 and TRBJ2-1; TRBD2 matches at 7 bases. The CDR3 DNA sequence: TGCGCCAGCAGCCAAGTTCACGGGACTACCGATGAGCAGTTCTTC. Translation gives CASSQVHGTTDEQFF.